The sample holds many counts of the clone carrying this T cell receptor (beta chain). This specimen comes from a study of immune characterization of retroperitoneal liposarcoma. Via MiXCR, TCRdb re-called the PCR reads, giving one row per CDR3 protein. The sample yields roughly 10,000 distinct CDR3 sequences, approximately 30% seen once. Germline values: CDR1 SGHNT, CDR2 YENEEA. This CDR3 is 21 amino acids long. V and J are TRBV11-3 and TRBJ2-5; 13 bases are shared with TRBD2. The assigned J gene may be wrong: the sequence end matches TRBJ2-7 better. The source of this sequence is a male donor with retroperitoneal liposarcoma. Material for sequencing was tumor tissue. The CDR3 nucleotides read TGTGCCAGCAGCGGACCACTAGCGGGAGGGCCTCAGGGAAAACCGAGGTACGAGCAGTACTTC. Translating it yields CASSGPLAGGPQGKPRYEQYF.